Listed here are 29 T cell receptor beta chains from one sample, sequenced in a study of graft-versus-host responses after intestinal transplantation. The method was immunoSEQ multiplex PCR; TCRdb's version includes in-frame clones alone and lacks a portion of them. The table has about 88,000 clones, about 90% seen once. These receptors' antigens are unknown. This material consisted of unstimulated CD4+ T cells sorted from spleen or lymph node cells, taken before intestinal transplant. The receptors shown here come from a human donor who received an intestinal transplant.

V gene TRBV7-3 combines with J gene TRBJ1-1, with D perhaps matching TRBD1 (6 bases). The CDR3 extends over 13 amino acids. V shed 5 bases and J shed 1 base, with 8 bases lying between them. Germline V gene sequence: CDR1 SGHTA, CDR2 FQGTGA. CDR3 region: CASSDRQNTEAFF. DNA of the CDR3: TGTGCCAGCAGCGACAGGCAGAACACTGAAGCTTTCTTT. The whole variable domain, filled in from reference TRBV7-3 and TRBJ1-1, reads GAGVSQTPSNKVTEKGKYVELRCDPISGHTALYWYRQSLGQGPEFLIYFQGTGAADDSGLPNDRFFAVRPEGSVSTLKIQRTERGDSAVYLCASSDRQNTEAFFGQGTRLTVV.

The chain recombines TRBV6-5 with TRBJ2-2; 8 nucleotides line up with TRBD1. Germline CDR1 reads MNHEY; CDR2 reads SVGAGI. Trimming cost V 2 bases and J 4 bases; bases outside gene matches: 3. The CDR3 loop spans 15 amino acids. CDR3 sequence: CASSYGRGPTGELFF. The CDR3 DNA is TGTGCCAGCAGTTACGGCAGGGGGCCCACCGGGGAGCTGTTTTTT.

V and J are TRBV11-2 and TRBJ1-4; D might be TRBD1 (5 bases). V shed 3 bases and J shed 5 bases, with 10 bases lying between them. The CDR3 sequence is 14 residues long. The germline V gene encodes CDR1 SGHAT and CDR2 FQNNGV. The DNA for the CDR3 is TGTGCCAGCAGCTTTGGGGCTTTCAATGAAAAACTGTTTTTT. Protein product: CASSFGAFNEKLFF.

The V and J genes are TRBV11-2 and TRBJ2-1, with a possible D match to TRBD2 (5 bases). There are 14 residues in the CDR3. Germline values: CDR1 SGHAT, CDR2 FQNNGV. Between the trimmed V and J ends, which lost 1 base and 5 bases, there was a span of 9 bases. In DNA form, the CDR3 reads TGTGCCAGCAGCTTAGTCCCCGGGAACAATGAGCAGTTCTTC. Its protein product is CASSLVPGNNEQFF.

This clone was counted only a few times. The rearrangement links TRBV10-1 to TRBJ1-2, with D unclear. CDR3 size: 13 residues. Deletions cut 3 bases from V and 0 bases from J, with 5 bases between. Germline CDR1 WNHNN, CDR2 SYGVQD (reference sequence). CDR3 DNA sequence: TGCGCCAGCAGTGAAGGAGCTAACTATGGCTACACCTTC. Amino acid sequence: CASSEGANYGYTF.

The chain employs TRBV6-1 and TRBJ2-7; 8 nucleotides match TRBD2. Germline trimming cut 6 bases from V and 6 bases from J; bases unmatched to any gene: 10. This CDR3 is built from 14 residues. CDR1 MNHNS and CDR2 SASEGT come from the germline V gene. The CDR3 region is CASRPGRDSGEQYF. The CDR3 DNA reads TGTGCCAGCAGACCCGGGAGGGATTCGGGCGAGCAGTACTTC.

This clone has only a few counts. The V call is TRBV6-5, the J call TRBJ1-2; D is unclear. The CDR3 is 12 amino acids. From germline, CDR1 is MNHEY and CDR2 SVGAGI. Between the trimmed V and J ends, which lost 6 bases and 9 bases, there was a span of 14 bases. The CDR3 spells CASSPEGFRYTF. The DNA for the CDR3 is TGTGCCAGCAGCCCCGAGGGCTTTCGCTACACCTTC.

The chain has TRBV4-1 and TRBJ2-1, with D unclear. This CDR3 is built from 18 residues. Between the trimmed V and J ends, which lost 0 bases and 6 bases, there was a span of 21 bases. CDR1 is MGHRA, CDR2 YSYEKL, per germline. The CDR3 DNA reads as TGCGCCAGCAGCCAAGATCCTTCCAATGGTCCCAGTGTCAATGAGCAGTTCTTC. Translated: CASSQDPSNGPSVNEQFF.

The V and J genes are TRBV5-1 and TRBJ2-5, with a possible D match to TRBD1 (5 bases). CDR1 is SGHRS, CDR2 YFSETQ, per germline. CDR3 length: 14 amino acids. V shed 5 bases and J shed 1 base, with 12 bases lying between them. The CDR3 is CASRHRQSQETQYF. Written as DNA, the CDR3 is TGCGCCAGCAGACACCGACAGTCCCAAGAGACCCAGTACTTC. The variable domain in full, with the rest retrieved from reference TRBV5-1 and TRBJ2-5, is KAGVTQTPRYLIKTRGQQVTLSCSPISGHRSVSWYQQTPGQGLQFLFEYFSETQRNKGNFPGRFSGRQFSNSRSEMNVSTLELGDSALYLCASRHRQSQETQYFGPGTRLLVL.

This clone has a handful of counts. V and J are TRBV11-2 and TRBJ1-6, with D possibly TRBD1 on 5 matching bases. V lost 5 bases and J 6 bases, leaving 14 bases between the germline ends. CDR1 and CDR2 from the germline V gene are SGHAT and FQNNGV. The CDR3 is 15 residues long. CDR3 sequence (DNA): TGTGCCAGCAGCACCCGGGACGGGAGTAATTCACCCCTCCACTTT. Encoded protein: CASSTRDGSNSPLHF.

J is TRBJ2-6 and V is TRBV11-3; the D gene is possibly TRBD2 (6 bases). V lost 1 base and J lost 2, with 6 bases in between. CDR1 and CDR2 from the germline V gene are SGHNT and YENEEA. The CDR3 extends over 15 amino acids. CDR3 residues: CASSLGGAGANVLTF. CDR3 sequence (DNA): TGTGCCAGCAGCTTAGGGGGGGCTGGGGCCAACGTCCTGACTTTC.

The chain links TRBV7-2 to TRBJ1-3, with D perhaps TRBD1 (6 bases). This CDR3 is 15 amino acids long. The germline V and J ends were trimmed by 8 bases and 2 bases, with 16 bases remaining between them. Looked up from germline, CDR1 is SGHTA and CDR2 is FQGNSA. This CDR3 reads CASAPQQGAGNTIYF. CDR3 coding DNA: TGTGCCAGCGCCCCCCAACAGGGCGCTGGAAACACCATATATTTT.

V usage is TRBV7-9 and J usage is TRBJ1-1; D is ambiguous. The V gene's germline CDR1 is SEHNR and CDR2 FQNEAQ (reference sequence). V lost 5 bases to trimming and J lost 4 bases, with 14 bases between them. The CDR3 has 14 amino acids. CDR3 DNA sequence: TGTGCCAGCAGCCCCACGAGGGAGTTCACTGAAGCTTTCTTT. This sequence encodes CASSPTREFTEAFF.

The chain has TRBV2 and TRBJ1-6; 7 bases agree with TRBD1. The CDR3 contains 17 residues. Unmatched junction bases numbered 16, after V lost 8 bases and J lost 6 bases. CDR1 and CDR2 (germline): SNHLY, FYNNEI. The CDR3 spells CASELRALGQTNSPLHF. The CDR3 region has the DNA TGTGCCAGCGAGCTGAGAGCCTTGGGACAGACTAATTCACCCCTCCACTTT.

The chain is built from TRBV5-1 and TRBJ2-3, with 10 bases identical to TRBD2. Trimming removed 4 bases from V and 1 base from J; junction bases left unmatched: 9. The CDR3 is made up of 17 amino acids. Germline V lookup: CDR1 SGHRS, CDR2 YFSETQ. The DNA for the CDR3 is TGCGCCAGCAGCCTGGGACTAGCGACGGGAGGCACAGATACGCAGTATTTT. Its translation: CASSLGLATGGTDTQYF.

This sequence joins TRBV4-1 and TRBJ1-2, with D perhaps TRBD1 (5 bases). This CDR3 has 17 amino acids. Germline V CDR1 and CDR2: MGHRA, YSYEKL. The germline V and J ends were trimmed by 2 bases and 1 base, with 17 bases remaining between them. CDR3 amino acids: CASSQFWGLINNYGYTF. In DNA form, the CDR3 reads TGCGCCAGCAGCCAATTCTGGGGCCTGATTAATAACTATGGCTACACCTTC.

V and J are TRBV29-1 and TRBJ2-7, with D possibly TRBD1 on 6 matching bases. Germline values: CDR1 SQVTM, CDR2 ANQGSEA. This CDR3 is 14 amino acids long. Trimming took off 4 bases at V and 6 bases at J, with 19 bases between the two ends. The CDR3 is CSVVPGTFDGEQYF. The DNA of the CDR3 is TGCAGCGTTGTCCCCGGGACATTCGATGGCGAGCAGTACTTC.

The V call is TRBV11-3, the J call TRBJ2-2; 9 bases match TRBD1. From germline, CDR1 is SGHNT and CDR2 YENEEA. The CDR3 runs 16 residues. Losses at the gene ends were 4 bases for V and 5 bases for J; bases not matched to a gene: 8. In DNA, the CDR3 is TGTGCCAGCAGCTCCCGGGACAGGGTTTCGACCGGGGAGCTGTTTTTT. It codes for CASSSRDRVSTGELFF.

This chain links TRBV25-1 with TRBJ1-1; weak D call: TRBD1 (6 bases). The CDR3 is 13 amino acids. Per the germline V gene, CDR1 is MGHDK and CDR2 is SYGVNS. With 5 bases removed from V and 4 bases from J, the gap between germline ends came to 11 bases. The CDR3 sequence: CASSPQGSTEAFF. The CDR3 DNA follows: TGTGCCAGCAGTCCTCAGGGGAGCACTGAAGCTTTCTTT.

This chain links TRBV4-1 with TRBJ1-3, with D tentatively TRBD1 (5 bases). This CDR3 comprises 15 residues. Deletions cut 4 bases from V and 4 bases from J, with 14 bases between. The germline gives CDR1 MGHRA, CDR2 YSYEKL. CDR3 in amino acids: CASSPLGGMGNTIYF. The CDR3 DNA reads as TGCGCCAGCAGCCCGTTGGGGGGAATGGGAAACACCATATATTTT.

The chain carries TRBV7-3 and TRBJ2-3; D is undetermined. CDR3 length equals 15 residues. Germline-derived CDR1 and CDR2 are SGHTA and FQGTGA. Trimming removed 5 bases at V and 0 bases at J, with 12 bases between. In DNA, the CDR3 is TGTGCCAGCAGCCGAGTTGAGTCAAGCACAGATACGCAGTATTTT. The encoded protein is CASSRVESSTDTQYF. The variable domain in full, completed from reference TRBV7-3 and TRBJ2-3, reads GAGVSQTPSNKVTEKGKYVELRCDPISGHTALYWYRQSLGQGPEFLIYFQGTGAADDSGLPNDRFFAVRPEGSVSTLKIQRTERGDSAVYLCASSRVESSTDTQYFGPGTRLTVL.

J is TRBJ1-1 and V is TRBV18; 11 bases line up with TRBD1. Germline V gene data show CDR1 as KGHSH and CDR2 as LQKENI. The CDR3 runs to 14 residues. V shed 7 bases and J 4 bases; nucleotides not matched to a gene: 5. The CDR3 DNA follows: TGTGCCAGCTGGGCCGGGACAGGGGGCACTGAAGCTTTCTTT. It specifies CASWAGTGGTEAFF.

The CDR3 spells CASSFQLAGGLQETQYF. The CDR3 DNA is TGTGCCAGCAGCTTTCAACTAGCGGGGGGGCTACAAGAGACCCAGTACTTC. The chain combines TRBV7-9 with TRBJ2-5, with 13 bases lining up with TRBD2. The CDR3 sequence is 17 residues long. Trimming cost V 3 bases and J 2 bases; bases outside gene matches: 6. Germline V gene data show CDR1 as SEHNR and CDR2 as FQNEAQ (reference sequence).

The CDR3 region is CASRPERQYGYTF. The DNA for the CDR3 is TGTGCCAGCAGACCAGAACGACAGTATGGCTACACCTTC. V gene TRBV11-2 combines with J gene TRBJ1-2; TRBD1 might be the D (5 bases). CDR3 length: 13 residues. Germline-derived CDR1 and CDR2 are SGHAT and FQNNGV. V lost 6 bases to trimming and J lost 5 bases, with 13 bases between them.

The rearrangement joins TRBV5-8 to TRBJ1-2; the match to TRBD1 covers 7 bases. Germline CDR1 is SGHTS and CDR2 is YDEGEE. J gave up 2 bases and V 7 bases, and 5 bases lay outside the gene matches. The CDR3 runs 13 residues. CDR3 region: CASQRGRNYGYTF. CDR3 sequence (DNA): TGTGCCAGCCAAAGGGGGCGAAACTATGGCTACACCTTC.

V gene TRBV7-2 combines with J gene TRBJ2-2; no definite D call. V lost 1 base and J lost 7, with 10 bases in between. Germline-derived CDR1 and CDR2 are SGHTA and FQGNSA. The CDR3 loop spans 14 amino acids. The CDR3 loop reads CASSLGGGYGELFF. CDR3 coding DNA: TGTGCCAGCAGCTTAGGCGGTGGATACGGGGAGCTGTTTTTT.

This sequence joins TRBV7-2 and TRBJ1-1, with 8 nucleotides matching TRBD1. Germline V CDR1 and CDR2: SGHTA, FQGNSA. Trimming at V came to 4 bases and at J to 3 bases, leaving 4 bases not matched to a gene. The CDR3 sequence is 14 residues long. CDR3 protein: CASSWRTGYTEAFF. The CDR3 DNA follows: TGTGCCAGCAGCTGGAGGACAGGGTACACTGAAGCTTTCTTT.

The chain links TRBV7-9 to TRBJ2-1, with D possibly being TRBD1 (5 bases). The germline V gene encodes CDR1 SEHNR and CDR2 FQNEAQ (reference sequence). The CDR3 loop spans 14 amino acids. Trimming removed 1 base at V and 10 bases at J, with 14 bases between. CDR3 nucleotide sequence: TGTGCCAGCAGCTTAGAGGTAGGGGTCGGGGAGCAGTTCTTC. The encoded protein is CASSLEVGVGEQFF.

In this sample, this clone turned up a few times. The chain couples TRBV5-6 to TRBJ2-7, with 8 bases lining up with TRBD2. The V segment lost 0 bases and the J segment 6 bases; nucleotides outside the gene matches: 11. The CDR3 sequence is 16 residues long. In germline, CDR1 is SGHDT, CDR2 YYEEEE. CDR3: CASSLGGLVAGTEQYF. CDR3 DNA sequence: TGTGCCAGCAGCTTGGGAGGGTTGGTAGCGGGGACCGAGCAGTACTTC.